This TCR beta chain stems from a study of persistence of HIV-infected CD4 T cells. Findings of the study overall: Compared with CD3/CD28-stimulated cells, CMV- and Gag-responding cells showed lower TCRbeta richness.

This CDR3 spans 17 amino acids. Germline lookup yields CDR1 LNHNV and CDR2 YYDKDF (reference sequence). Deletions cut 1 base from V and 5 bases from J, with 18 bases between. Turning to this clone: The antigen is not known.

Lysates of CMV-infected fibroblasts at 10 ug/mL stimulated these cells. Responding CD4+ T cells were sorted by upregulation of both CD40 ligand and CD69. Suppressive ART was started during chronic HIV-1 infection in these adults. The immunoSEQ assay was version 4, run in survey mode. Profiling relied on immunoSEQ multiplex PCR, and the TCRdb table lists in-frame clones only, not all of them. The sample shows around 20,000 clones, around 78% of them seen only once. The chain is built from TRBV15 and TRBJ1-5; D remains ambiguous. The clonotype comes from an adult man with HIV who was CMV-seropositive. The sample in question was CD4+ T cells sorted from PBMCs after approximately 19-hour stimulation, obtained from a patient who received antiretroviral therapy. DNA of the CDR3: TGTGCCACCAGCAGAGGGGCGACCGGACCTACCTATCAGCCCCAGCATTTT. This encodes CATSRGATGPTYQPQHF.